Listed here are 27 T cell receptor beta chains from one sample, sequenced in a study of blood T cell repertoires in COVID-19. TCRdb's copy holds only in-frame clones and misses some; the assay was immunoSEQ multiplex PCR. The profile covers 250,000 to 300,000 clones, with 85% to 90% appearing a single time and over 9.5% taken by the ten largest. Material: peripheral blood. The receptors here all came from a woman in her 30s with COVID-19, enrolled during active disease.

The rearrangement joins TRBV19 to TRBJ2-7; 9 bases align to TRBD1. The germline V gene encodes CDR1 LNHDA and CDR2 SQIVND (reference sequence). V lost 5 bases, J lost 5 bases, and 10 bases stayed unmatched. This CDR3 region has 15 residues. As DNA, the CDR3 is TGTGCCAGTAGTCCTGGGGGACAGGGTTTCCACGAGCAGTACTTC. Protein product: CASSPGGQGFHEQYF.

The V gene is TRBV2, the J gene TRBJ2-1, with TRBD2 matching 7 bases. The CDR3 covers 13 residues. Germline values: CDR1 SNHLY, CDR2 FYNNEI. V trimming: 6 bases; J trimming: 7 bases; junction bases outside the gene matches: 6. The CDR3: CASRFTSDNEQFF. In DNA, the CDR3 is TGTGCCAGCAGGTTCACTAGCGATAATGAGCAGTTCTTC.

The chain links TRBV4-1 to TRBJ2-7; 7 bases are a match to TRBD1. In germline, CDR1 is MGHRA, CDR2 YSYEKL. This CDR3 contains 17 residues. V dropped 4 bases and J dropped 2; count of bases not matched to a gene: 14. CDR3 DNA: TGCGCCAGCAGCCCAGTGTTCGGGTCAGGGGGACCCTACGAGCAGTACTTC. Encoded protein: CASSPVFGSGGPYEQYF.

V is TRBV5-1 and J is TRBJ2-5, with TRBD2 matching over 7 bases. Per the germline V gene, CDR1 is SGHRS and CDR2 is YFSETQ. Trimming took 0 bases from V and 1 from J; bases not matched to a gene: 12. The CDR3 spans 18 residues. The CDR3 DNA follows: TGCGCCAGCAGCTTGGGGGGGTCCTCAGGACTAGGCCAAGAGACCCAGTACTTC. Amino acid sequence: CASSLGGSSGLGQETQYF.

V is TRBV2 and J is TRBJ2-7; possible D gene TRBD1, 5 bases. CDR3 length: 11 amino acids. Per germline, CDR1 SNHLY and CDR2 FYNNEI. The CDR3 DNA reads TGTGCTAACAGGTTCGGCTACGAGCAGTACTTC. Protein sequence: CANRFGYEQYF.

This CDR3 reads CSVAGEGSRNEQFF. CDR3 in DNA: TGCAGCGTAGCTGGGGAGGGCTCCCGAAATGAGCAGTTCTTC. The chain carries TRBV29-1 and TRBJ2-1, with TRBD2 matching 7 bases. V was pared by 6 bases and J by 7 bases, with 12 bases of the junction left unmatched. This CDR3 is 14 amino acids long. Germline V gives CDR1 SQVTM, CDR2 ANQGSEA.

The chain links TRBV28 to TRBJ2-7, with 12 bases lining up with TRBD1. Germline values: CDR1 MDHEN, CDR2 SYDVKM. V dropped 5 bases and J dropped 6; count of bases not matched to a gene: 5. This CDR3 has 14 residues. CDR3: CASSTGTGGFEQYF. CDR3 nucleotide sequence: TGTGCCAGCAGTACCGGGACAGGGGGCTTCGAGCAGTACTTC. The entire variable domain, with the rest obtained from reference TRBV28 and TRBJ2-7, is as follows: DVKVTQSSRYLVKRTGEKVFLECVQDMDHENMFWYRQDPGLGLRLIYFSYDVKMKEKGDIPEGYSVSREKKERFSLILESASTNQTSMYLCASSTGTGGFEQYFGPGTRLTVT.

The chain is built from TRBV7-9 and TRBJ2-7; 9 positions match TRBD1. The CDR3 extends over 14 amino acids. The V and J ends lost 6 bases and 5 bases, in that order; junction bases with no gene match: 8. Germline V gene lookup returns CDR1 SEHNR and CDR2 FQNEAQ (reference sequence). The CDR3 bases are TGTGCCAGCAGTTCCGGGACAGGGATAAACGAGCAGTACTTC. This translates into CASSSGTGINEQYF. The whole variable domain, filled in from reference TRBV7-9 and TRBJ2-7, reads DTGVSQNPRHKITKRGQNVTFRCDPISEHNRLYWYRQTLGQGPEFLTYFQNEAQLEKSRLLSDRFSAERPKGSFSTLEIQRTEQGDSAMYLCASSSGTGINEQYFGPGTRLTVT.

The chain uses TRBV21-1 and TRBJ1-6; TRBD1 is taken as the D call from the table, unchecked against the DNA. TRBV21-1 constitutes a pseudogene. The CDR3 is made up of 19 amino acids. The CDR3: CASSKGASGWDRGYSPLHF. The CDR3 coding sequence is TGTGCCAGCAGCAAAGGGGCTAGTGGGTGGGACAGGGGGTATTCACCCCTCCACTTT.

The gene calls are TRBV13 and TRBJ2-7, with 7 positions matching TRBD1. Germline loops: CDR1 PRHDT, CDR2 FYEKMQ (reference sequence). CDR3 length equals 14 residues. V lost 3 bases, J lost 1 base, and 3 bases stayed unmatched. Written as DNA, the CDR3 is TGTGCCAGCAGCTTCGGGGACAGATCCTACGAGCAGTACTTC. This gives the protein CASSFGDRSYEQYF.

The chain recombines TRBV14 with TRBJ1-2, with D possibly being TRBD1 (6 bases). V dropped 0 bases and J dropped 6 bases, with 26 bases sitting between them. Germline assignment: CDR1 SGHDN and CDR2 FVKESK. This CDR3 spans 19 amino acids. CDR3 loop: CASSQEVFRTGKSRDGYTF. CDR3 DNA sequence: TGTGCCAGCAGCCAAGAGGTTTTCCGTACAGGGAAATCCCGGGATGGCTACACCTTC. The full variable domain, with the rest looked up from reference TRBV14 and TRBJ1-2, is EAGVTQFPSHSVIEKGQTVTLRCDPISGHDNLYWYRRVMGKEIKFLLHFVKESKQDESGMPNNRFLAERTGGTYSTLKVQPAELEDSGVYFCASSQEVFRTGKSRDGYTFGSGTRLTVV.

The rearrangement links TRBV5-1 to TRBJ2-7, with a possible D match to TRBD2 (5 bases). V lost 0 bases and J lost 7, with 11 bases in between. CDR3 length equals 13 residues. Germline lookup yields CDR1 SGHRS and CDR2 YFSETQ. In DNA, the CDR3 is TGCGCCAGCAGCTTGGGTGCTACGGGAGAGCAGTACTTC. It yields the protein CASSLGATGEQYF.

Remarks on this clone: Other DNA sequences in the same sample also yield this CDR3. The chain has TRBV4-1 and TRBJ1-4; possibly TRBD1 for D (6 bases). This CDR3 spans 17 amino acids. Trimming removed 4 bases from V and 0 bases from J, with 15 bases in between. Germline V lookup: CDR1 MGHRA, CDR2 YSYEKL. CDR3 sequence (DNA): TGCGCCAGCAGCCGTCAAGGACAGCCCACAACTAATGAAAAACTGTTTTTT. Protein sequence: CASSRQGQPTTNEKLFF.

The chain is built from TRBV7-2 and TRBJ2-2; no clear D gene. This CDR3 comprises 14 residues. Germline CDR1 is SGHTA and CDR2 is FQGNSA. V shed 1 base and J shed 5 bases, with 8 bases lying between them. DNA for the CDR3: TGTGCCAGCAGCTTAGGGCCGGGTACCGGGGAGCTGTTTTTT. This codes for CASSLGPGTGELFF.

The chain employs TRBV27 and TRBJ2-5; 8 bases match TRBD2. The CDR3 is made up of 20 amino acids. V trimming: 4 bases; J trimming: 1 base; junction bases outside the gene matches: 20. Looked up from germline, CDR1 is MNHEY and CDR2 is SMNVEV (reference sequence). The CDR3 region has the DNA TGTGCCAGCAGTTCGCTAGGGTTTCCGCAATCGGCGGGGGGCCAAGAGACCCAGTACTTC. This sequence encodes CASSSLGFPQSAGGQETQYF.

V gene TRBV30 combines with J gene TRBJ1-1, with D hard to call. CDR1 is GTSNPN, CDR2 SVGIG, per germline (reference sequence). The length of the CDR3 is 14 residues. Trimming cost V 2 bases and J 1 base, with 11 bases left between them. The CDR3 nucleotides read TGTGCCTGGAGTTCATTCACTCCGAACACTGAAGCTTTCTTT. Translating gives CAWSSFTPNTEAFF.

V usage is TRBV7-2 and J usage is TRBJ1-6; a possible D gene is TRBD1 (5 bases). The CDR3 loop spans 17 amino acids. Germline CDR1 and CDR2: SGHTA and FQGNSA. With 5 bases removed from V and 0 bases from J, the gap between germline ends came to 14 bases. The DNA of the CDR3 is TGTGCCAGCAGCGCTTGGGGCCCCAGCTCCTATAATTCACCCCTCCACTTT. Its protein product is CASSAWGPSSYNSPLHF. Variable domain in full (rest from reference TRBV7-2 and TRBJ1-6): GAGVSQSPSNKVTEKGKDVELRCDPISGHTALYWYRQSLGQGLEFLIYFQGNSAPDKSGLPSDRFSAERTGGSVSTLTIQRTQQEDSAVYLCASSAWGPSSYNSPLHFGNGTRLTVT.

The chain employs TRBV9 and TRBJ2-3, with 9 bases aligning to TRBD2. Trimming cost V 0 bases and J 4 bases; bases outside gene matches: 0. In germline, CDR1 is SGDLS, CDR2 YYNGEE. CDR3 length equals 14 residues. This CDR3 is CASSVVAGADTQYF. CDR3 in DNA: TGTGCCAGCAGCGTAGTAGCGGGGGCAGATACGCAGTATTTT.

The chain employs TRBV2 and TRBJ2-1, with 8 nucleotides matching TRBD1. Per the germline V gene, CDR1 is SNHLY and CDR2 is FYNNEI. V dropped 2 bases and J dropped 1; count of bases not matched to a gene: 1. This CDR3 is 15 amino acids long. CDR3 bases: TGTGCCAGCAGTGAACAGGGGGCGTCCTACAATGAGCAGTTCTTC. Amino acids: CASSEQGASYNEQFF.

The CDR3 nucleotides read TGTGCCAGCTCACCACCTTACAGGGCCTACGAGCAGTACTTC. This sequence encodes CASSPPYRAYEQYF. This chain connects TRBV18 to TRBJ2-7, with D perhaps matching TRBD1 (6 bases). This CDR3 spans 14 amino acids. Per the germline V gene, CDR1 is KGHSH and CDR2 is LQKENI. V lost 0 bases and J lost 2, with 8 bases in between.

V usage is TRBV2 and J usage is TRBJ2-5; D is perhaps TRBD1 (6 bases). From germline, CDR1 is SNHLY and CDR2 FYNNEI. Trimming left V 4 bases short and J 5 bases short, with 17 bases between. The CDR3 is made up of 15 amino acids. The CDR3 region is CASSVDVTQGETQYF. The CDR3 nucleotides read TGTGCCAGCAGTGTCGACGTAACCCAGGGGGAGACCCAGTACTTC.

The chain carries TRBV5-4 and TRBJ1-2; 7 bases fit TRBD1. This CDR3 has 15 amino acids. The J segment lost 3 bases and the V segment lost 4 bases, leaving 9 bases of the junction unmatched. Germline V gene lookup returns CDR1 SGHNT and CDR2 YYREEE (reference sequence). The CDR3 DNA sequence: TGTGCCAGCAGCAAATCGACAGGGACTTACTATGGCTACACCTTC. It yields the protein CASSKSTGTYYGYTF.

V gene TRBV11-2 combines with J gene TRBJ1-2; 9 positions agree with TRBD1. The CDR3 has 15 amino acids. V lost 4 bases, J lost 4 bases, and 7 bases stayed unmatched. Germline-derived CDR1 and CDR2 are SGHAT and FQNNGV. The CDR3 nucleotides read TGTGCCAGCAGCTCTTACAGGGGGCGAAGCTATGGCTACACCTTC. This translates into CASSSYRGRSYGYTF. Using reference TRBV11-2 and TRBJ1-2 for the parts outside the CDR3, the full variable domain is EAGVAQSPRYKIIEKRQSVAFWCNPISGHATLYWYQQILGQGPKLLIQFQNNGVVDDSQLPKDRFSAERLKGVDSTLKIQPAKLEDSAVYLCASSSYRGRSYGYTFGSGTRLTVV.

V gene TRBV18 combines with J gene TRBJ2-3; D remains unclear. The V and J ends lost 3 bases and 2 bases respectively, with 9 bases between them. CDR1 and CDR2 from the germline V gene are KGHSH and LQKENI. CDR3 length: 14 residues. The CDR3 DNA reads as TGTGCCAGCTCACCGATTCAGGCCACAGATACGCAGTATTTT. Its protein is CASSPIQATDTQYF.

The rearrangement links TRBV25-1 to TRBJ2-1; tentatively, D is TRBD2 (6 bases). The CDR3 extends over 12 amino acids. V lost 10 bases, J lost 7 bases, and 14 bases lay in between. The germline V gene has CDR1 MGHDK and CDR2 SYGVNS. The CDR3 protein is CATRQEGNEQFF. The CDR3 DNA reads as TGTGCCACCCGCCAGGAGGGAAATGAGCAGTTCTTC.

The sample holds a few counts of this clone. The rearrangement joins TRBV10-1 to TRBJ2-7, with D hard to call. Germline V gives CDR1 WNHNN, CDR2 SYGVQD (reference sequence). Trimming cost V 3 bases and J 6 bases, with 6 bases left between them. This CDR3 contains 11 residues. The CDR3 protein is CASSDSSEQYF. The CDR3 nucleotides read TGCGCCAGCAGTGATAGCTCCGAGCAGTACTTC.

This chain links TRBV7-2 with TRBJ1-6; TRBD1 agrees at 8 bases. This CDR3 has 15 residues. The trim removed 0 bases at V and 10 bases at J, leaving 5 bases unmatched. CDR1 SGHTA and CDR2 FQGNSA come from the germline V gene. Here the CDR3 DNA reads TGTGCCAGCAGCTTAGCCTGGGACAGGAGATCACCCCTCCACTTT. It translates to CASSLAWDRRSPLHF. Variable domain in full (rest from reference TRBV7-2 and TRBJ1-6): GAGVSQSPSNKVTEKGKDVELRCDPISGHTALYWYRQSLGQGLEFLIYFQGNSAPDKSGLPSDRFSAERTGGSVSTLTIQRTQQEDSAVYLCASSLAWDRRSPLHFGNGTRLTVT.